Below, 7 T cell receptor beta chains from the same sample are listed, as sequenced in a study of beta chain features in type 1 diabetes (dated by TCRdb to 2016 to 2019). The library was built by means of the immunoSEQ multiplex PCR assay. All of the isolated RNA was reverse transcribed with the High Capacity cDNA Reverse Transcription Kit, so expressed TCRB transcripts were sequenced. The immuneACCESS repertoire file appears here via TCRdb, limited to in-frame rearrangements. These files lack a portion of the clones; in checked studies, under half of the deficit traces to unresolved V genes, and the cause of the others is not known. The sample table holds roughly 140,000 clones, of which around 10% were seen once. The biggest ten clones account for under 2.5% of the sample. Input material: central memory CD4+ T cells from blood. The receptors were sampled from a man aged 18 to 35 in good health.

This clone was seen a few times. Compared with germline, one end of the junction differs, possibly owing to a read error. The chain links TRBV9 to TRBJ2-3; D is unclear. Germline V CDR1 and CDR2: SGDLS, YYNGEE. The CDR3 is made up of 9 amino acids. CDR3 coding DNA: TGTGCCAGCAGCGTAGCGGTAGATTTT. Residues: CASSVAVDF.

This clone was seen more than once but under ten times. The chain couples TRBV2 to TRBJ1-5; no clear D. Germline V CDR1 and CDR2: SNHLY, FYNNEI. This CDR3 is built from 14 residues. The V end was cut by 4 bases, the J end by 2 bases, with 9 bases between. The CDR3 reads CASSADGGNQPQHF. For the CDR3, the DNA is TGTGCCAGCAGTGCGGACGGGGGCAATCAGCCCCAGCATTTT.

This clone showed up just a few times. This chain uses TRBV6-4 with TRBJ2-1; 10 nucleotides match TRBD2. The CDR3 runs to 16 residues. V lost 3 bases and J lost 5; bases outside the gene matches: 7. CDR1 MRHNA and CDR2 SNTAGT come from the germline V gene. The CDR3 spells CASSESPAGGNNEQFF. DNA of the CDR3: TGTGCCAGCAGTGAGTCCCCAGCGGGAGGGAACAATGAGCAGTTCTTC.

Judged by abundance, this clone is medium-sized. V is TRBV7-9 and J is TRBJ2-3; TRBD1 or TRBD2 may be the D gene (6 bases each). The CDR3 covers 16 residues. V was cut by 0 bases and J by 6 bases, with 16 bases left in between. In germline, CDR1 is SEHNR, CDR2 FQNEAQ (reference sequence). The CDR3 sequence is CASSLAPRQAGDTQYF. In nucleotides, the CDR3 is TGTGCCAGCAGCTTAGCCCCTAGACAGGCGGGGGATACGCAGTATTTT.

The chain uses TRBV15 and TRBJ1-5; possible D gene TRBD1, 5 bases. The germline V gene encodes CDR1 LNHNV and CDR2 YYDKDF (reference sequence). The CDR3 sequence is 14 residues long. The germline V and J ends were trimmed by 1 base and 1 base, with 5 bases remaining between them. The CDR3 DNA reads TGTGCCACCAGCAGAGCAGGGAGCAATCAGCCCCAGCATTTT. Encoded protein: CATSRAGSNQPQHF.

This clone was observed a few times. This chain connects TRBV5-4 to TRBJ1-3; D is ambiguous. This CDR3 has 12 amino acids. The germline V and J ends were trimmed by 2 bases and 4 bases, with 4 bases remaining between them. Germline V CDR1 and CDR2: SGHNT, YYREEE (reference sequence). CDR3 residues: CASSFWGNTIYF. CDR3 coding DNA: TGTGCCAGCAGCTTTTGGGGAAACACCATATATTTT. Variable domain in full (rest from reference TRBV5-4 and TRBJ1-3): ETGVTQSPTHLIKTRGQQVTLRCSSQSGHNTVSWYQQALGQGPQFIFQYYREEENGRGNFPPRFSGLQFPNYSSELNVNALELDDSALYLCASSFWGNTIYFGEGSWLTVV.

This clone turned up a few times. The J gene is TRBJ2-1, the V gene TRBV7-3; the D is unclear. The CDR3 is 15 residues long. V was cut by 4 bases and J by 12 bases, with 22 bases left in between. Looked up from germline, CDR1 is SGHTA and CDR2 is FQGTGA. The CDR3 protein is CASSSGPSTGRGQFF. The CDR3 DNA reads TGTGCCAGCAGCTCCGGCCCCTCGACGGGTCGCGGGCAGTTCTTC. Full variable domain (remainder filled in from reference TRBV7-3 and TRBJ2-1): GAGVSQTPSNKVTEKGKYVELRCDPISGHTALYWYRQSLGQGPEFLIYFQGTGAADDSGLPNDRFFAVRPEGSVSTLKIQRTERGDSAVYLCASSSGPSTGRGQFFGPGTRLTVL.